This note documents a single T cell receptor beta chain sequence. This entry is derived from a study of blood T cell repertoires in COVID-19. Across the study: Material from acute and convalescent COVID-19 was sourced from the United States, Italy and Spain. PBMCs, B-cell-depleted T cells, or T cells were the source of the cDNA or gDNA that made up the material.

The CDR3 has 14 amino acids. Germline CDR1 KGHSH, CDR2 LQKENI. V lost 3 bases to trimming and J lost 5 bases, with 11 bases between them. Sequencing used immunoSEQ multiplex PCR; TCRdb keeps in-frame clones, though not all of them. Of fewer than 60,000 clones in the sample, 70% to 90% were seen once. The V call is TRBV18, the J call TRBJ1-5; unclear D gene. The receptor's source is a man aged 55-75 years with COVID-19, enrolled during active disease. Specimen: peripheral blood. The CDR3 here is CASSPLADDQPQHF. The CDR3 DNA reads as TGTGCCAGCTCACCTTTGGCTGATGATCAGCCCCAGCATTTT.